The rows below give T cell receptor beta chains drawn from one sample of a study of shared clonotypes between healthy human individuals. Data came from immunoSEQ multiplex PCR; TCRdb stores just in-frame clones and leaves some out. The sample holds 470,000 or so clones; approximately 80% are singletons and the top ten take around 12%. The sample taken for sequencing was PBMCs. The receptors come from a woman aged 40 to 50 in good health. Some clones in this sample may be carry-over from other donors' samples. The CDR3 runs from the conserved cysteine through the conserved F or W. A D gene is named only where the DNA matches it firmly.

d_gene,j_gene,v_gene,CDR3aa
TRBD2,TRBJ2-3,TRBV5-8,CASSLSEGTSVTDTQYF
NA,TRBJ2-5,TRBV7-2,CASSSLEETQYF
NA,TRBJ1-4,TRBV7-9,CASSLQTNEKLFF
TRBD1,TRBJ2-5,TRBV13,CASSLGRGGKGASLETQYF
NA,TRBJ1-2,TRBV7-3,CASSPLIIQGNSNYGYTF
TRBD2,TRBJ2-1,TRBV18,CASSPLAGSSYNEQFF
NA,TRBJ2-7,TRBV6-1,CASSEGDSPRRYEQYF
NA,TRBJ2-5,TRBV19,CASSIQQGPQETQYF
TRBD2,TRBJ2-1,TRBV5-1,CASTTSGSSYNEQFF
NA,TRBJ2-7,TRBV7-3,CASSLTHGGLAGEGEQYF
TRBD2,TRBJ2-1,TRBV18,CASSPPGTSGKNEQFF
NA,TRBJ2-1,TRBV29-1,CSGRYNEQFF
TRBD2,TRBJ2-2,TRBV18,CASSAATSGNTGELFF
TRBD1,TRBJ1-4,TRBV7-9,CASTPTGLGNEKLFF
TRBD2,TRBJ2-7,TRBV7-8,CASSLGGGYEQYF
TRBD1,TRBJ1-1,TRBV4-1,CASAPGQRNTEAFF
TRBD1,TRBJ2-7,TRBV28,CASRSRTGRTEQYF
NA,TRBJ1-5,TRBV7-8,CASSTSWTFSSNQPQHF
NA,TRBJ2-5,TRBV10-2,CASSLSGRQETQYF
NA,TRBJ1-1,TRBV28,CASSFGGARTEAFF
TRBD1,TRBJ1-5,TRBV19,CASSRTGGGNQPQHF
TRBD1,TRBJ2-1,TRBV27,CASRKQGGSYNEQFF
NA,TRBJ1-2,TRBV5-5,CASSLEAAAYGYTF
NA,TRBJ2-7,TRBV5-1,CASSRDGSSYEQYF
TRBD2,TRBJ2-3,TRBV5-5,CASILPSGSTDTQYF
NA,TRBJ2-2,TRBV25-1,CASSEYGVGPGELFF
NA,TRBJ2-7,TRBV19,CASSQPGTFMGQYF
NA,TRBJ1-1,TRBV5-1,CASSLAGTLNTEAFF
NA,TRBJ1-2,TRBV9,CASSGPTLYGYTF
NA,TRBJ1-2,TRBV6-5,CASSYPGTTGGYTF
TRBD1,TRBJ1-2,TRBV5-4,CASSLAKQGVGGYTF
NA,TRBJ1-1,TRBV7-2,CASSFGPNTEAFF
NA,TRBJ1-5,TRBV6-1,CASSPGSQPQHF
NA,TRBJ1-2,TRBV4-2,CASSQRSYDPYGYTF
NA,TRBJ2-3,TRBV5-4,CASSPPGLTTQYF
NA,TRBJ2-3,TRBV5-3,CARSLWEPTDTQYF
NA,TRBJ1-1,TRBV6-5,CASSFGRNTEAFF
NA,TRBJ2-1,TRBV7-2,CASSSSRSSYNEQFF
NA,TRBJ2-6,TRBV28,CASSLGGTGANVLTF
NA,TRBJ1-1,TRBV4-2,CASSQENMNTEAFF
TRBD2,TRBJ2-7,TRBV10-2,CASSSRTSGSFNEQYF
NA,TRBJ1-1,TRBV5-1,CASSLGSQLNTEAFF
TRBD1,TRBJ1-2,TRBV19,CASAHSTGTGGYTF